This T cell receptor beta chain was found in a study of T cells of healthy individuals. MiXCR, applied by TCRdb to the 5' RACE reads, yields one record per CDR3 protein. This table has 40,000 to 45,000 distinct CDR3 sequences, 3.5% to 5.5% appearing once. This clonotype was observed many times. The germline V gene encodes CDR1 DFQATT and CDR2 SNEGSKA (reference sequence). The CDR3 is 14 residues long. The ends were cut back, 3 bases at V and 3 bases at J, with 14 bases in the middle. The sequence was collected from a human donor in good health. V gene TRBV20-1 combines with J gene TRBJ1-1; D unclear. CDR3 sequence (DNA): TGCAGTGCTAGTGAGGTCCGGAGGGACACTGAAGCTTTCTTT. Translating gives CSASEVRRDTEAFF.